Shown below are 24 T cell receptor beta chains from a single sample sequenced in a study of CD8+CD57+ T cells in acquired aplastic anemia. Researchers used genomic DNA as the template to profile TCR beta VDJ and CDR3. TCRdb reprocessed the reads via MiXCR and lists one record per CDR3 protein. The sample lists around 250,000 distinct CDR3 sequences; 45% to 70% were seen once. Material for sequencing was sorted CD4+, CD8+, or CD8+CD57+ T cells (not recorded which) from PBMCs. All receptors derive from a human donor with severe aplastic anemia or a healthy control (not recorded which).

This clonotype was detected many times. The J gene is TRBJ2-7, the V gene TRBV19; TRBD2 agrees at 10 bases. The CDR3 spans 14 residues. CDR1 is LNHDA and CDR2 is SQIVND in the germline V gene (reference sequence). V lost 6 bases, J lost 1 base, and 3 bases stayed unmatched. The CDR3 region has the DNA TGTGCCAGTAGCCGACTAGCGGGTTCCTACGAGCAGTACTTC. Translation gives CASSRLAGSYEQYF.

As regards this clonotype: At one end the junction does not follow the germline gene, possibly because of a read error. The chain combines TRBV2 with TRBJ1-6; no reliable D call. CDR1 SNHLY and CDR2 FYNNEI come from the germline V gene. The CDR3 contains 13 residues. CDR3 loop: CANRASYNSPPHF. For the CDR3, the DNA is TGTGCCAACCGAGCCTCCTATAATTCACCCCCCCACTTT.

This clonotype came up a few times. This chain joins TRBV19 and TRBJ1-1, with no clear D. V lost 3 bases, J lost 1 base, and 9 bases lay in between. Germline lookup yields CDR1 LNHDA and CDR2 SQIVND (reference sequence). The CDR3 has 14 amino acids. As DNA, the CDR3 is TGTGCCAGTAGTATTGGCCGGGGGAACACTGAAGCTTTCTTT. Translation: CASSIGRGNTEAFF.

This clonotype was detected once. This sequence joins TRBV2 and TRBJ2-1; TRBD2 aligns across 14 bases. The V and J ends lost 4 bases and 6 bases, in that order; junction bases with no gene match: 2. Germline V CDR1 and CDR2: SNHLY, FYNNEI. The length of the CDR3 is 15 residues. CDR3 protein: CASSATSGGANEQFF. The CDR3 nucleotides read TGTGCCAGCAGTGCGACTAGCGGGGGGGCCAATGAGCAGTTCTTC. The complete variable domain, with remaining parts taken from reference TRBV2 and TRBJ2-1, reads EPEVTQTPSHQVTQMGQEVILRCVPISNHLYFYWYRQILGQKVEFLVSFYNNEISEKSEIFDDQFSVERPDGSNFTLKIRSTKLEDSAMYFCASSATSGGANEQFFGPGTRLTVL.

This clonotype was seen at least ten times. V is TRBV5-1 and J is TRBJ1-5, with D possibly TRBD1 on 5 matching bases. The germline CDR1 and CDR2 sequences are SGHRS and YFSETQ. V gave up 8 bases and J gave up 2 bases, with 17 bases separating them. The CDR3 length is 15 residues. The CDR3 coding sequence is TGCGCCAGGGAAGTGGGGGATTGGGGCAATCAGCCCCAGCATTTT. Its protein is CAREVGDWGNQPQHF.

This clonotype was found a few times. The chain is built from TRBV29-1 and TRBJ2-1; D call uncertain. Germline V lookup: CDR1 SQVTM, CDR2 ANQGSEA. Trimming took off 8 bases at V and 8 bases at J, with 4 bases between the two ends. This CDR3 comprises 8 residues. In nucleotides, the CDR3 is TGCAGCACCGATGAGCAGTTCTTC. Translated, it gives CSTDEQFF.

The V and J genes are TRBV20-1 and TRBJ2-1, with 7 nucleotides matching TRBD1. This CDR3 is built from 15 residues. J was trimmed by 4 bases and V by 4 bases; bases with no gene match: 10. Germline assignment: CDR1 DFQATT and CDR2 SNEGSKA (reference sequence). Here the CDR3 reads CSATRDSRFYNEQFF. As DNA, the CDR3 is TGCAGTGCTACTAGGGACAGCAGATTTTACAATGAGCAGTTCTTC.

Notes on this clonotype: Relative to the germline gene, one junction end is altered; a read error may explain this. The chain uses TRBV7-2 and TRBJ2-7; D gene ambiguous. The CDR3 is 16 amino acids. From germline, CDR1 is SGHTA and CDR2 FQGNSA. As DNA, the CDR3 is TGCGCCAGCAGCCAAGATCCGGCACCGAGCTCCTACGAGCAGTACTTC. This gives the protein CASSQDPAPSSYEQYF. The complete variable domain, with remaining parts taken from reference TRBV7-2 and TRBJ2-7, reads GAGVSQSPSNKVTEKGKDVELRCDPISGHTALYWYRQSLGQGLEFLIYFQGNSAPDKSGLPSDRFSAERTGGSVSTLTIQRTQQEDSAVYLCASSQDPAPSSYEQYFGPGTRLTVT.

Only a few counts were recorded for this clonotype. V usage is TRBV7-9 and J usage is TRBJ2-7, with 8 bases that match TRBD1. Germline CDR1 is SEHNR and CDR2 is FQNEAQ (reference sequence). The CDR3 has 12 amino acids. The V and J ends lost 5 bases and 6 bases, in that order; junction bases with no gene match: 3. In DNA form, the CDR3 reads TGTGCCAGCAGCGACAGGGGAGGCGAGCAGTACTTC. Amino acid sequence: CASSDRGGEQYF.

This chain uses TRBV20-1 with TRBJ1-4; no clear D gene. This CDR3 comprises 14 residues. Between the trimmed V and J ends, which lost 5 bases and 5 bases, there was a span of 15 bases. Germline loops: CDR1 DFQATT, CDR2 SNEGSKA (reference sequence). The CDR3 reads CSAPPGPENEKLFF. In DNA, the CDR3 is TGCAGTGCTCCCCCCGGGCCGGAGAATGAAAAACTGTTTTTT.

V gene TRBV7-2 combines with J gene TRBJ2-7; D gene ambiguous. V shed 1 base and J shed 9 bases, with 10 bases lying between them. CDR3 size: 12 residues. CDR1 is SGHTA and CDR2 is FQGNSA in the germline V gene. The CDR3 spells CASSLGRLGQYF. The CDR3 region has the DNA TGTGCCAGCAGCTTAGGACGTTTAGGGCAGTACTTC. Full variable domain (remainder filled in from reference TRBV7-2 and TRBJ2-7): GAGVSQSPSNKVTEKGKDVELRCDPISGHTALYWYRQSLGQGLEFLIYFQGNSAPDKSGLPSDRFSAERTGGSVSTLTIQRTQQEDSAVYLCASSLGRLGQYFGPGTRLTVT.

The rearrangement links TRBV7-8 to TRBJ2-7, with D possibly called TRBD1 or TRBD2 (5 bases each). Germline loops: CDR1 SGHVS, CDR2 FQNEAQ. The CDR3 spans 14 residues. V gave up 4 bases and J gave up 6 bases, with 16 bases separating them. The CDR3 protein is CASSSGQPGGEQYF. For the CDR3, the DNA is TGTGCCAGCAGCTCTGGACAACCTGGGGGCGAGCAGTACTTC.

This clonotype was found many times. This chain joins TRBV24-1 and TRBJ1-6; 8 bases are shared with TRBD1. With 3 bases clipped from V and 10 bases from J, the junction kept 4 bases outside the gene matches. The CDR3 spans 14 residues. Per germline, CDR1 KGHDR and CDR2 SFDVKD. The DNA of the CDR3 is TGTGCCACCAGTGATGGGACAGGAGTCTCACCCCTCCACTTT. It encodes CATSDGTGVSPLHF.

The chain employs TRBV7-3 and TRBJ2-7; 8 nucleotides agree with TRBD2. V lost 4 bases, J lost 2 bases, and 10 bases stayed unmatched. The CDR3 extends over 16 amino acids. CDR1 is SGHTA and CDR2 is FQGTGA in the germline V gene. The CDR3, as DNA: TGTGCCAGCAGCTACCGGGTCCAGGGACTAGCCTACGAGCAGTACTTC. Residues: CASSYRVQGLAYEQYF.

The V and J genes are TRBV7-2 and TRBJ2-1, with 9 bases aligning to TRBD2. The germline V gene has CDR1 SGHTA and CDR2 FQGNSA. V shed 1 base, J shed 7 bases, and the junction held 5 bases outside the gene matches. This CDR3 has 15 amino acids. CDR3 coding DNA: TGTGCCAGCAGCTTAGTCGGGCTAGCGGGGAATGAGCAGTTCTTC. It yields the protein CASSLVGLAGNEQFF.

The rearrangement uses TRBV10-3 and TRBJ2-5, with 14 bases fitting TRBD2. This CDR3 contains 17 residues. Per germline, CDR1 ENHRY and CDR2 SYGVKD. V lost 0 bases to trimming and J lost 4 bases; unmatched junction nucleotides: 4. CDR3 bases: TGTGCCATCAGTGAGTCGACTAGCGGGGGGGCCGGAGAGACCCAGTACTTC. This codes for CAISESTSGGAGETQYF.

This rearrangement joins TRBV12-3 or TRBV12-4 to TRBJ1-6; possible D gene TRBD1, 6 bases. Trimming took off 7 bases at V and 7 bases at J, with 17 bases between the two ends. The CDR3 is 15 amino acids. DNA of the CDR3: TGTGCCAGCACCTCCGCCCCAACAGGGAATTCACCCCTCCACTTT. As protein: CASTSAPTGNSPLHF.

The sample holds many counts of this clonotype. This sequence joins TRBV4-3 and TRBJ2-1; tentatively, D is TRBD1 (6 bases). Trimming left V 0 bases short and J 0 bases short, with 9 bases between. The germline CDR1 and CDR2 sequences are LGHNA and YSLEER. The length of the CDR3 is 16 residues. CDR3 DNA: TGCGCCAGCAGCCAAGAGGGCAGGGGCTCCTACAATGAGCAGTTCTTC. It codes for CASSQEGRGSYNEQFF.

J is TRBJ2-3 and V is TRBV11-2; TRBD2 agrees at 15 bases. The junction had 7 bases not matched to a gene; V was cut back by 4 bases and J by 5 bases. CDR1 is SGHAT, CDR2 FQNNGV, per germline. The CDR3 consists of 17 residues. CDR3 bases: TGTGCCAGCAGCTCGCCCCTGGGACTAGCGGGGGGAGATACGCAGTATTTT. As protein: CASSSPLGLAGGDTQYF.

Ten or more counts support this clonotype. Sequence at one end of the junction differs from germline and may be a read error. The chain uses TRBV9 and TRBJ2-7, with TRBD1 matching 7 bases. The CDR3 covers 12 residues. CDR1 is SGDLS and CDR2 is YYNGEE in the germline V gene. The chain's CDR3 is CASSVGGQWVTF. The CDR3, as DNA: TGTGCCAGCAGCGTAGGGGGACAGTGGGTTACTTTC.

This clonotype was counted at least ten times. V is TRBV7-2 and J is TRBJ2-1; 8 nucleotides line up with TRBD2. Losses at the gene ends were 4 bases for V and 4 bases for J; bases not matched to a gene: 6. In germline, CDR1 is SGHTA, CDR2 FQGNSA. The CDR3 runs to 15 residues. CDR3 sequence (DNA): TGTGCCAGCAGCTCAACCGGGAGGGGATACAATGAGCAGTTCTTC. It specifies CASSSTGRGYNEQFF. The full variable domain, with the rest looked up from reference TRBV7-2 and TRBJ2-1, is GAGVSQSPSNKVTEKGKDVELRCDPISGHTALYWYRQSLGQGLEFLIYFQGNSAPDKSGLPSDRFSAERTGGSVSTLTIQRTQQEDSAVYLCASSSTGRGYNEQFFGPGTRLTVL.

This clonotype was recorded only once. V gene TRBV7-2 combines with J gene TRBJ2-3, with 10 bases aligning to TRBD2. With V trimmed by 9 bases and J by 6 bases, 18 bases remained unmatched. This CDR3 is built from 17 residues. CDR1 and CDR2 (germline): SGHTA, FQGNSA. Here the CDR3 reads CASGFSGGMGRFDTQYF. The CDR3 DNA reads as TGTGCCAGTGGATTTAGCGGGGGGATGGGTAGGTTCGATACGCAGTATTTT.

This clonotype was recorded at least ten times. This rearrangement joins TRBV20-1 to TRBJ1-5, with a weak D call TRBD1 (6 bases). V was pared by 6 bases and J by 0 bases, with 9 bases between. The CDR3 covers 13 residues. Germline V lookup: CDR1 DFQATT, CDR2 SNEGSKA (reference sequence). The CDR3 protein is CSAGTFSNQPQHF. The CDR3 coding sequence is TGCAGTGCCGGGACATTTAGCAATCAGCCCCAGCATTTT.

V and J are TRBV20-1 and TRBJ1-2; D is unresolved. In germline, CDR1 is DFQATT, CDR2 SNEGSKA (reference sequence). The V end lost 3 bases, the J end lost 5 bases, and 13 bases lay between the germline ends. This CDR3 contains 13 residues. DNA for the CDR3: TGCAGTGCTAGTGCCACCGCCAGGTATGGCTACACCTTC. Translation: CSASATARYGYTF.